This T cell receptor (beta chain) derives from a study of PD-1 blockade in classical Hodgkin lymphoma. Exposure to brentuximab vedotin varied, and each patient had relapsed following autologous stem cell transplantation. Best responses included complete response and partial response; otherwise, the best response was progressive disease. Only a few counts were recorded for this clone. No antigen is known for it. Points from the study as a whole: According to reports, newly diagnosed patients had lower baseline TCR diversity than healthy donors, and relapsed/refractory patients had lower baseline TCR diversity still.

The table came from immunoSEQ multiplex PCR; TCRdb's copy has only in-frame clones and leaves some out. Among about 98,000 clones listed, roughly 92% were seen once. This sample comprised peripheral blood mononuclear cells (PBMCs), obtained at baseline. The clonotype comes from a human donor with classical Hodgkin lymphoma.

This CDR3 reads CASRGGTQYF. As DNA, the CDR3 is TGTGCCAGCAGGGGGGGGACCCAGTACTTC. This chain links TRBV2 with TRBJ2-5; D is perhaps TRBD2 (6 bases). The CDR3 is 10 residues long. Germline V gene lookup returns CDR1 SNHLY and CDR2 FYNNEI. Trimming removed 6 bases from V and 7 bases from J, with 6 bases in between.